This T cell receptor (beta chain) was retrieved from a study of identical twins. Findings and limits, study-wide: In monozygotic twins, models underestimated the sharing of out-of-frame TCR alpha. A lower insertion count was a feature of abundant cord blood beta clonotypes, with no such feature in memory repertoires. The conclusions drew on cross-sectional statistical analysis instead of tracking the same donors.

This clonotype was seen a few times. The antigen is undetermined. TCRdb processed the 5' RACE reads anew with MiXCR; each CDR3 protein has one entry. This sample has 400,000 to 500,000 distinct CDR3 sequences, with approximately 17% found just once. This CDR3 contains 14 residues. Trimming pared 4 bases from V and 0 bases from J, leaving 7 bases between. The germline CDR1 and CDR2 sequences are SGHDT and YYEEEE. Source material: naive T cells sorted from blood. The receptor was isolated from a man aged 50 to 60 in good health. The gene calls are TRBV5-6 and TRBJ1-4; possible D gene TRBD1, 5 bases. CDR3 loop: CASSQGATNEKLFF. CDR3 DNA: TGTGCCAGCAGCCAGGGAGCAACTAATGAAAAACTGTTTTTT.